This T cell receptor beta chain was observed in a study of spatial heterogeneity in lung cancer. Time point described: sample taken at primary tumor resection. TCRdb reprocessed the 5' RACE reads via MiXCR and lists one record per CDR3 protein. The sample carries 35,000 to 50,000 distinct CDR3 sequences, approximately 3% recorded once. This clonotype was counted many times. After removal of 0 bases from V and 1 base from J, the junction contained 8 bases not matched to a gene. CDR1 DFQATT and CDR2 SNEGSKA come from the germline V gene (reference sequence). The length of the CDR3 is 17 residues. The V gene is TRBV20-1, the J gene TRBJ2-3; TRBD2 matches 9 bases. This TCR was sampled from a male donor with early-stage non-small cell lung cancer. Material: normal lung tissue next to the tumor, obtained at surgery. As DNA, the CDR3 is TGCAGTGCTAGAGATGGTCCGCGACTAGCGGGCACAGATACGCAGTATTTT. Its protein is CSARDGPRLAGTDTQYF.